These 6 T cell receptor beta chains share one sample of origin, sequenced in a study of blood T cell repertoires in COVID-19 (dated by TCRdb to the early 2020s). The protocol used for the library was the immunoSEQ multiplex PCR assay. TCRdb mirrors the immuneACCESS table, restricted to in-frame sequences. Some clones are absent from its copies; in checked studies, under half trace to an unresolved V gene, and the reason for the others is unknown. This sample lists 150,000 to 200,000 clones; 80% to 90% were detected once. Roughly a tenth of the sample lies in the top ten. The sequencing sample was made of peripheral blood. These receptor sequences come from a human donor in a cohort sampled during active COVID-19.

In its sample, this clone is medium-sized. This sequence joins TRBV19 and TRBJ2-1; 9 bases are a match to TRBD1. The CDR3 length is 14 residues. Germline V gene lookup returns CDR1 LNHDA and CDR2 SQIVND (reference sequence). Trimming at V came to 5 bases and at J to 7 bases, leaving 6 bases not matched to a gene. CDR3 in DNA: TGTGCCAGTAGTTGGGGACAGGGATTGAATGAGCAGTTCTTC. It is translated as CASSWGQGLNEQFF.

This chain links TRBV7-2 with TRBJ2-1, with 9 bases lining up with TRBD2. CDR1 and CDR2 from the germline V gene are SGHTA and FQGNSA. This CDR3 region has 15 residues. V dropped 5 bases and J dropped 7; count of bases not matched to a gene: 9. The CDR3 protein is CASSPVGLAGNEQFF. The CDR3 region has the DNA TGTGCCAGCAGCCCAGTAGGGCTAGCGGGGAATGAGCAGTTCTTC.

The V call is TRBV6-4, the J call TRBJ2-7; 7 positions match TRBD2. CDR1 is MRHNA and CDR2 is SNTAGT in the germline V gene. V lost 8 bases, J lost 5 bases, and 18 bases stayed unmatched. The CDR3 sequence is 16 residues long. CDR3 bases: TGTGCCAGCCGGGTCCTCACGGGACTATCTTATCACGAGCAGTACTTC. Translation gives CASRVLTGLSYHEQYF.

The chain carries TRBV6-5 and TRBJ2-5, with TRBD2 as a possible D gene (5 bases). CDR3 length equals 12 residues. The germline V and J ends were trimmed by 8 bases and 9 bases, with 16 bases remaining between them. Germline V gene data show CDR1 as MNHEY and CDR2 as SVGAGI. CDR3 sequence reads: CASGEIAIPQYF. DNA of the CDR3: TGTGCCAGCGGGGAGATCGCCATACCCCAGTACTTC.

The DNA for the CDR3 is TGTGCCAGCAGTTTAACCGGCGGGGGAGCTTTCTTT. Protein sequence: CASSLTGGGAFF. This chain joins TRBV28 and TRBJ1-1, with D possibly being TRBD1 (5 bases). The germline gives CDR1 MDHEN, CDR2 SYDVKM. The CDR3 runs to 12 residues. V lost 2 bases and J lost 10, with 11 bases in between.

Here the CDR3 DNA reads TGTGCCAGCAGCGTAGGAGTGGGGGGATGGGTTCATGGCTACACCTTC. Protein product: CASSVGVGGWVHGYTF. The V gene is TRBV9, the J gene TRBJ1-2, with D possibly being TRBD1 (5 bases). The CDR3 loop spans 16 amino acids. Looked up from germline, CDR1 is SGDLS and CDR2 is YYNGEE. The V end was cut by 0 bases, the J end by 6 bases, with 18 bases between.